A selection of T cell receptor beta chains follows, all from one sample in a study of cytomegalovirus exposure and HLA in healthy donors. Profiled with immunoSEQ multiplex PCR; TCRdb holds only in-frame clones, not every one. The sample contains around 240,000 clones, 90% of which appear only once. Material: PBMCs. These receptors all stem from a woman younger than 30 in good health and CMV-seronegative. Both conserved end residues are part of each CDR3. A D gene is named only where the DNA matches it firmly. Size values are once, few and many counts, or a class for expanded clones, and some rows have none.

clone_size j_call d_call v_call cdr3_nt cdr3_aa
NA TRBJ2-3 NA TRBV5-1 TGCGCCAGCAGCATGGACGGGGTATCCACAGATACGCAGTATTTT CASSMDGVSTDTQYF
NA TRBJ1-1 NA TRBV5-1 TGCGCCAGCAGCTTGGGAGGTAACTTAAACACTGAAGCTTTCTTT CASSLGGNLNTEAFF
NA TRBJ1-1 NA TRBV6-1 TGTGCCAGCAGTGAATTACTATCCGCCTCGTTGGGGAAAAGAGGGCACACTGAAGCTTTCTTT CASSELLSASLGKRGHTEAFF
NA TRBJ2-1 TRBD1 TRBV6-6 TGTGCCAGCAGAGAAAGCTCGGGACAGGAGTACAATGAGCAGTTCTTC CASRESSGQEYNEQFF
NA TRBJ2-7 TRBD1 TRBV7-2 TGTGCCAGCAGCTTAGCTTCAGGGGGCGGCGAGCAGTACTTC CASSLASGGGEQYF
NA TRBJ1-6 NA TRBV7-8 TGTGCCAGCAGCTTTTCCGATACAAGAGGTTCACCCCTCCACTTT CASSFSDTRGSPLHF
once TRBJ1-3 NA TRBV10-3 TGTGCCATCAGTGAGAACCGGGATTCAGGAAACACCATATATTTT CAISENRDSGNTIYF
NA TRBJ1-4 TRBD1 TRBV13 TGTGCCAGCAGCCTCGACAGGGGGAACGAAAAACTGTTTTTT CASSLDRGNEKLFF
few TRBJ1-5 NA TRBV2 TGTGCCAGCGACAGAGCGAGCAATCAGCCCCAGCATTTT CASDRASNQPQHF
NA TRBJ2-2 NA TRBV5-5 TGTGCCAGCAGCTTGGACGGCGGGGAGCTGTTTTTT CASSLDGGELFF
NA TRBJ2-3 TRBD1 TRBV27 TGTGCCAGCAGTTTAACCGGGACAGGGGTTAAAACGCAGTATTTT CASSLTGTGVKTQYF
NA TRBJ1-5 NA TRBV5-8 TGTGCCAGCAGCTTGGGACAGAACGCTCAGCCCCAGCATTTT CASSLGQNAQPQHF
NA TRBJ2-3 NA TRBV5-1 TGCGCCAGCAGCTTGGGCGGGACAGCAGATACGCAGTATTTT CASSLGGTADTQYF
NA TRBJ2-7 TRBD1 TRBV19 TGTGCCAGTAGTAACCAGGGGGCGACTTTACACTACGAGCAGTACTTC CASSNQGATLHYEQYF
NA TRBJ2-1 NA TRBV18 TGTGCCAGCTCCCCAGGGAAAGGGACTTACAATGAGCAGTTCTTC CASSPGKGTYNEQFF
NA TRBJ2-7 TRBD2 TRBV6-5 TGTGCCAGCAGCAATCGTGGGAGGGAAACCTACGAGCAGTACTTC CASSNRGRETYEQYF
NA TRBJ1-1 NA TRBV29-1 TGCAGCGTTGAGGTGACCGAGGGCACTGAAGCTTTCTTT CSVEVTEGTEAFF
NA TRBJ2-2 TRBD1 TRBV28 TGTGCCAGCAGTCCTCGGACAGGCCCGTTCGCCGGGGAGCTGTTTTTT CASSPRTGPFAGELFF
NA TRBJ1-1 NA TRBV7-8 TGTGCCAGCAGCCCCGACAGGATGAGGGTCACTGAAGCTTTCTTT CASSPDRMRVTEAFF
once TRBJ2-2 NA TRBV6-4 TGTGCCAGCAGCACCCGACAGGCCTCCGGGGAGCTGTTTTTT CASSTRQASGELFF
NA TRBJ1-2 TRBD1 TRBV5-1 TGCGCCAGCAGCTTCGGGGACAGCGCGGATGGCTACACCTTC CASSFGDSADGYTF
once TRBJ1-2 TRBD1 TRBV7-3 TGTGCCAGCAGCTTAACTGGGACAGGGGGACTTCATGGCTACACCTTC CASSLTGTGGLHGYTF
NA TRBJ1-1 NA TRBV9 TGTGCCAGCAGCCCCCCCCACCACGGTCGCGGAGCTTTCTTT CASSPPHHGRGAFF
once TRBJ1-1 NA TRBV7-2 TGTGCCAGCAGCTTACAGGGGCAGAACACTGAAGCTTTCTTT CASSLQGQNTEAFF
NA TRBJ2-3 TRBD1 TRBV13 TGTGCCAGCAGCCTGGGACAGGGCGGCACAGATACGCAGTATTTT CASSLGQGGTDTQYF
NA TRBJ2-7 NA TRBV19 TGTGCCAGTAGGCTCCGGGGGACCGCCTACGAGCAGTACTTC CASRLRGTAYEQYF
NA TRBJ2-1 NA TRBV10-3 TGTGCCATCAGTGATCGGTCGGATGAGCAGTTCTTC CAISDRSDEQFF
NA TRBJ2-1 TRBD2 TRBV7-6 TGTGCCAGCAGCCCCGGCGGGGGGAGTGGGGCCGATGAGCAGTTCTTC CASSPGGGSGADEQFF